Sequencing of this T cell receptor (beta chain) was carried out in a study of T cell repertoires in cytomegalovirus infection. Study as a whole: Recently described HLA-C-restricted plus well-studied HLA-B-restricted CMV epitopes were used. Findings and caveats of the study: The ex vivo response was dominated by HLA-C-restricted CMV-specific TCR beta clonotypes. Summed public TCR beta family frequency identified CMV carriers bearing the relevant HLA.

In the case of this clonotype: Its antigen is currently unknown.

A single record per CDR3 protein comes from TCRdb applying MiXCR to the reads. This repertoire shows 800,000 to 950,000 distinct CDR3 sequences, approximately 29% found once; its top ten account for over 10%. The germline CDR1 and CDR2 sequences are ENHRY and SYGVKD. CDR3 length: 15 residues. The germline V and J ends were trimmed by 2 bases and 2 bases, with 12 bases remaining between them. The starting material was cultured CD8+ T cells from PBMCs, obtained from culture after CMV antigen stimulation. V usage is TRBV10-3 and J usage is TRBJ1-2; D unclear. This sequence originates from a human donor in good health (CMV status not recorded). Some clones in this sample may be carry-over from other donors' samples. The CDR3 spells CAISEPSTGNYGYTF. Here the CDR3 DNA reads TGTGCCATCAGTGAGCCATCGACGGGGAACTATGGCTACACCTTC.